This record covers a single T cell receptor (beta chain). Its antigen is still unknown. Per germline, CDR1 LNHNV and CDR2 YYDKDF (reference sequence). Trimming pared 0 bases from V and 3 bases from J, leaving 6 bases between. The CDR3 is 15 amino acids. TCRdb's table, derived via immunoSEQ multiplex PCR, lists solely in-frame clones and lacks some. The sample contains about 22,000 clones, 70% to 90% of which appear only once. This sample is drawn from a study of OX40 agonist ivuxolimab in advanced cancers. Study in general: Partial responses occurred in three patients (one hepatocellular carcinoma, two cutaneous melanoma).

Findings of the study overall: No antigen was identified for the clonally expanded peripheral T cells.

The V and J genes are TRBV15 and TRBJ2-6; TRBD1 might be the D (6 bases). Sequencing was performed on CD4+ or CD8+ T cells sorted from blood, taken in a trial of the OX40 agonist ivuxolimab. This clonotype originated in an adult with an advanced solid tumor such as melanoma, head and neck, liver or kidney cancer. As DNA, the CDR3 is TGTGCCACCAGCAGAGACAGGGGTGGGGCCAACGTCCTGACTTTC. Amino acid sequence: CATSRDRGGANVLTF.